The 30 T cell receptor beta chains below all came from one sample that was sequenced in a study of response to subunit inactivated influenza vaccine (dated by TCRdb to the late 2010s). Preparation of the library involved RT-PCR. Sequenced using an Illumina HiSeq 2500. The raw public reads went through TCRdb reprocessing: fastp at Q25, MiXCR clone calling, in-frame beta chains kept. Each CDR3 protein gets just one entry, which takes the most common genes and DNA from the rows behind it. The sample table lists around 530,000 distinct CDR3 sequences, around 11% of them with a count of one. 10% of the sample belongs to the ten largest clones. The source material was PBMCs from blood, sampled on the day of vaccination. The receptors were gathered from a man between 50 and 59 years old who received an inactivated influenza vaccine. Donor details come from another sample of the same person, matched by shared clones.

CDR3 loop: CASKTYQLGASYGGTEAFF. The CDR3 nucleotides are TGTGCCAGCAAAACCTACCAACTGGGGGCAAGCTACGGTGGCACTGAAGCTTTCTTT. The rearrangement uses TRBV27 and TRBJ1-1; a weak D match, TRBD1 (6 bases). There are 19 residues in the CDR3. Trimming took 7 bases from V and 4 from J, leaving 31 bases between them. Germline V CDR1 and CDR2: MNHEY, SMNVEV (reference sequence).

DNA for the CDR3: TGTGCCAGCAGTTTGTCGTACGGGACTTTCGACAATGAGCAGTTCTTC. Its protein product is CASSLSYGTFDNEQFF. This chain uses TRBV12-3 or TRBV12-4 with TRBJ2-1, with a weak D call TRBD2 (6 bases). CDR3 length: 16 amino acids. Trimming shortened V by 3 bases and J by 5 bases, and 17 bases separated the two germline ends.

Many counts were recorded for this clonotype. This chain connects TRBV12-3 or TRBV12-4 to TRBJ2-5; D is uncertain. The CDR3 is 14 residues long. V was pared by 6 bases and J by 9 bases, with 20 bases between. For the CDR3, the DNA is TGTGCCAGCAGCTCCGGCCCTCAAGGGTTGGCCCAGTACTTC. Translation gives CASSSGPQGLAQYF.

With respect to this clonotype: A much larger clone is a single base away; this may be a read error. The DNA of the CDR3 is TGCAGTGCTAGAGATCCGGGACAGTCCAGCTACAAGGAGCAGTTCTTC. It specifies CSARDPGQSSYKEQFF. The chain uses TRBV20-1 and TRBJ2-1, with 7 nucleotides matching TRBD1. CDR1 is DFQATT, CDR2 SNEGSKA, per germline (reference sequence). This CDR3 contains 16 residues.

The rearrangement joins TRBV6-1 to TRBJ1-5, with a tentative D call TRBD1 (5 bases). This CDR3 is built from 14 residues. V was clipped by 5 bases and J by 4 bases, with 12 bases between them. Looked up from germline, CDR1 is MNHNS and CDR2 is SASEGT. The CDR3 loop is CASSQWDGNQPQHF. The CDR3 nucleotides are TGTGCCAGCAGTCAATGGGACGGGAATCAGCCCCAGCATTTT.

V is TRBV20-1 and J is TRBJ1-5; TRBD1 matches 9 bases. CDR1 and CDR2 (germline): DFQATT, SNEGSKA (reference sequence). The V gene end was trimmed by 0 bases and the J gene end by 0 bases; junction bases not matched to a gene: 6. The CDR3 extends over 17 amino acids. The CDR3 loop is CSARDRDRAYSNQPQHF. CDR3 DNA: TGCAGTGCTAGAGATAGGGACAGGGCCTATAGCAATCAGCCCCAGCATTTT.

In regard to this clonotype: Just one base apart from a much larger clone, this may be a read error. This chain uses TRBV28 with TRBJ1-2; tentative D call: TRBD1 (5 bases). Germline V lookup: CDR1 MDHEN, CDR2 SYDVKM. This CDR3 is 14 amino acids long. V was pared by 6 bases and J by 2 bases, with 13 bases between. The CDR3 DNA sequence: TGTGCCAGCAGGACGGGACTGAGGAACTATGGCTACACCTTC. This codes for CASRTGLRNYGYTF.

This clonotype was recorded a few times. The chain couples TRBV7-9 to TRBJ2-5; 8 nucleotides match TRBD2. The germline V gene has CDR1 SEHNR and CDR2 FQNEAQ (reference sequence). The ends lost 11 bases at V and 5 bases at J; junction bases unmatched: 7. The CDR3 is 12 residues long. CDR3 residues: CAAEPGGETQYF. The CDR3, as DNA: TGTGCCGCGGAGCCGGGAGGGGAGACCCAGTACTTC.

This clonotype was found a few times. The CDR3: CASSFDREAYEQYF. CDR3 nucleotide sequence: TGTGCCAGCAGCTTCGACAGGGAGGCGTACGAGCAGTACTTC. This chain uses TRBV5-4 with TRBJ2-7; D perhaps matches TRBD1 (7 bases). The CDR3 extends over 14 amino acids. Germline V gene lookup returns CDR1 SGHNT and CDR2 YYREEE (reference sequence). Trimming pared 2 bases from V and 4 bases from J, leaving 13 bases between. The entire variable domain, with the rest obtained from reference TRBV5-4 and TRBJ2-7, is as follows: ETGVTQSPTHLIKTRGQQVTLRCSSQSGHNTVSWYQQALGQGPQFIFQYYREEENGRGNFPPRFSGLQFPNYSSELNVNALELDDSALYLCASSFDREAYEQYFGPGTRLTVT.

This clonotype was recorded at least ten times. V and J are TRBV24-1 and TRBJ2-1; 11 nucleotides agree with TRBD2. This CDR3 has 16 amino acids. J lost 3 bases, V lost 4 bases, and 4 bases had no gene match. From germline, CDR1 is KGHDR and CDR2 SFDVKD. In DNA form, the CDR3 reads TGTGCCACCAGTGACCATACTAGCGGGAGCTACAATGAGCAGTTCTTC. It yields the protein CATSDHTSGSYNEQFF.

This clonotype was detected only a few times. The chain carries TRBV7-8 and TRBJ2-7; 12 bases match TRBD2. Losses at the gene ends were 2 bases for V and 0 bases for J; bases not matched to a gene: 5. The CDR3 runs 17 residues. Germline loops: CDR1 SGHVS, CDR2 FQNEAQ. This chain's CDR3 is CASSLTSTSGSSYEQYF. CDR3 sequence (DNA): TGTGCCAGCAGCTTAACCTCGACTAGCGGGAGCTCCTACGAGCAGTACTTC.

The chain combines TRBV24-1 with TRBJ2-2, with D hard to call. The CDR3 sequence is 14 residues long. Trimming stripped 3 bases from V and 0 bases from J, with 4 bases between. Germline assignment: CDR1 KGHDR and CDR2 SFDVKD. The CDR3: CATSDVSNTGELFF. The DNA for the CDR3 is TGTGCCACCAGTGATGTTTCGAACACCGGGGAGCTGTTTTTT.

This clonotype was found a few times. The chain couples TRBV20-1 to TRBJ1-4; weak D call: TRBD1 (5 bases). From germline, CDR1 is DFQATT and CDR2 SNEGSKA (reference sequence). The V gene lost 0 bases and the J gene lost 8 bases, with 13 bases spanning the gap. The CDR3 is 14 amino acids. The CDR3 protein is CSARDRGEGEKLFF. DNA for the CDR3: TGCAGTGCTAGAGATCGGGGAGAGGGGGAAAAACTGTTTTTT.

This clonotype appeared many times. The germline gene is not matched at one end of the junction; a read error may be the cause. The rearrangement uses TRBV20-1 and TRBJ1-2; D unclear. In germline, CDR1 is DFQATT, CDR2 SNEGSKA (reference sequence). The CDR3 totals 14 residues. The CDR3 DNA reads as TGCAGTACTAGAACGAGTCGGAAGGCCTATGGCTACACCTTC. The encoded protein is CSTRTSRKAYGYTF.

This clonotype has a count of ten or more. This chain links TRBV6-1 with TRBJ1-3; TRBD1 matches 9 bases. The length of the CDR3 is 15 residues. The V gene's germline CDR1 is MNHNS and CDR2 SASEGT. The V and J ends lost 6 bases and 2 bases, in that order; junction bases with no gene match: 5. The CDR3 spells CASSLGQGAGNTIYF. CDR3 DNA: TGTGCCAGCAGCCTGGGACAGGGAGCTGGAAACACCATATATTTT.

This clonotype was counted many times. V gene TRBV6-1 combines with J gene TRBJ2-2; D not resolved. This CDR3 contains 15 residues. V lost 6 bases, J lost 6 bases, and 17 bases lay in between. Germline CDR1 MNHNS, CDR2 SASEGT. CDR3 residues: CASRHTKGIPGELFF. CDR3 nucleotide sequence: TGTGCCAGCAGACACACGAAAGGGATCCCCGGGGAGCTGTTTTTT.

The chain couples TRBV9 to TRBJ2-3, with TRBD2 matching 10 bases. The V gene's germline CDR1 is SGDLS and CDR2 YYNGEE. CDR3 size: 15 residues. The V segment lost 3 bases and the J segment 4 bases; nucleotides outside the gene matches: 5. The CDR3: CASSEAGGLSDTQYF. CDR3 sequence (DNA): TGTGCCAGCAGCGAAGCGGGGGGGCTTTCAGATACGCAGTATTTT.

V usage is TRBV5-1 and J usage is TRBJ1-1; the match to TRBD1 covers 7 bases. The germline V gene encodes CDR1 SGHRS and CDR2 YFSETQ. The J segment lost 2 bases and the V segment lost 3 bases, leaving 4 bases of the junction unmatched. The CDR3 spans 14 residues. CDR3 sequence: CASSWDRLNTEAFF. The CDR3 nucleotides are TGCGCCAGCAGCTGGGACAGACTTAACACTGAAGCTTTCTTT.

This clonotype turned up a few times. This could be a read error, since a much larger clone is one nucleotide away. This chain joins TRBV27 and TRBJ2-3; 10 bases agree with TRBD2. The length of the CDR3 is 14 residues. Germline V gene lookup returns CDR1 MNHEY and CDR2 SMNVEV (reference sequence). The V gene end was trimmed by 7 bases and the J gene end by 1 base; junction bases not matched to a gene: 2. The CDR3 loop reads CASKGTSGTDTQYF. CDR3 sequence (DNA): TGTGCCAGCAAGGGGACTAGCGGCACAGATACGCAGTATTTT.

The table lists this clonotype with a few counts. The chain's CDR3 is CASSWRGLAGGRTNTGELFF. In DNA, the CDR3 is TGCGCCAGCAGCTGGAGGGGACTAGCGGGAGGACGAACGAACACCGGGGAGCTGTTTTTT. The chain has TRBV5-1 and TRBJ2-2, with 15 bases identical to TRBD2. V was clipped by 3 bases and J by 0 bases; unmatched bases: 9. CDR3 length equals 20 residues. The germline gives CDR1 SGHRS, CDR2 YFSETQ.

This clonotype was observed a handful of times. This sequence joins TRBV7-2 and TRBJ1-1, with D possibly TRBD1 on 6 matching bases. The CDR3 loop spans 16 amino acids. The V gene lost 1 base and the J gene lost 7 bases, with 19 bases spanning the gap. Looked up from germline, CDR1 is SGHTA and CDR2 is FQGNSA. The CDR3 DNA is TGTGCCAGCAGCTTAGAGCGGGTTGGCAGGGGCGATGAAGCTTTCTTT. It specifies CASSLERVGRGDEAFF.

CDR3 DNA sequence: TGTGCCTGGAGTGTACCGGGAGGTACGCAGTATTTT. This codes for CAWSVPGGTQYF. The chain employs TRBV30 and TRBJ2-3, with 7 bases identical to TRBD2. The CDR3 covers 12 residues. CDR1 and CDR2 (germline): GTSNPN, SVGIG (reference sequence). V lost 0 bases, J lost 8 bases, and 2 bases stayed unmatched.

This clonotype was counted many times. The V call is TRBV6-5, the J call TRBJ1-3; maybe TRBD1 (6 bases). CDR1 and CDR2 from the germline V gene are MNHEY and SVGAGI. The CDR3 loop spans 15 amino acids. V lost 0 bases to trimming and J lost 4 bases, with 10 bases between them. CDR3 amino acids: CASSYSTRGGNTIYF. The CDR3, as DNA: TGTGCCAGCAGTTACTCGACCAGGGGAGGAAACACCATATATTTT.

This clonotype was recorded many times. The V call is TRBV5-1, the J call TRBJ2-2, with a possible D match to TRBD2 (6 bases). V was pared by 4 bases and J by 0 bases, with 7 bases between. The CDR3 contains 14 residues. The germline CDR1 and CDR2 sequences are SGHRS and YFSETQ. CDR3 sequence reads: CASSPSANTGELFF. The CDR3 DNA is TGCGCCAGCAGCCCTAGCGCGAACACCGGGGAGCTGTTTTTT.

The rearrangement joins TRBV20-1 to TRBJ2-1; TRBD1 might be the D (5 bases). CDR3 length: 19 amino acids. The V and J ends lost 0 bases and 0 bases respectively, with 21 bases between them. The germline CDR1 and CDR2 sequences are DFQATT and SNEGSKA (reference sequence). CDR3 residues: CSAREGVKGSLRSYNEQFF. CDR3 coding DNA: TGCAGTGCTAGAGAAGGGGTCAAGGGGTCCCTTCGCTCCTACAATGAGCAGTTCTTC.

This clonotype occurred a few times. This chain uses TRBV5-5 with TRBJ2-1; possibly TRBD2 for D (6 bases). Per germline, CDR1 SGHKS and CDR2 YYEKEE (reference sequence). This CDR3 region has 16 residues. V lost 4 bases and J 5 bases, leaving 19 bases between the germline ends. The chain's CDR3 is CASSPDGGESHNEQFF. In DNA form, the CDR3 reads TGTGCCAGCAGCCCGGACGGGGGAGAGTCCCACAATGAGCAGTTCTTC.

This clonotype was detected only a few times. This sequence joins TRBV19 and TRBJ2-4; no firm D call. This CDR3 region has 14 residues. The germline gives CDR1 LNHDA, CDR2 SQIVND (reference sequence). V dropped 7 bases and J dropped 6 bases, with 16 bases sitting between them. The CDR3 DNA is TGTGCCAGTACCAATGGGGTTCTTGGAAACATTCAGTACTTC. As protein: CASTNGVLGNIQYF.

The chain recombines TRBV5-5 with TRBJ2-3; perhaps TRBD2 as D (7 bases). The CDR3 runs to 15 residues. The V gene lost 0 bases and the J gene lost 6 bases, with 14 bases spanning the gap. In germline, CDR1 is SGHKS, CDR2 YYEKEE (reference sequence). The CDR3 DNA is TGTGCCAGCAGCTTGGTAGGGGGGGCCCGGGATACGCAGTATTTT. Its translation: CASSLVGGARDTQYF.

This clonotype occurred a few times. This chain uses TRBV29-1 with TRBJ1-1; 7 bases agree with TRBD1. V trimming: 7 bases; J trimming: 8 bases; junction bases outside the gene matches: 13. Germline CDR1 reads SQVTM; CDR2 reads ANQGSEA. The CDR3 extends over 13 amino acids. The CDR3: CSALNEATGEAFF. The CDR3 nucleotides read TGCAGCGCCTTAAATGAAGCGACAGGGGAAGCTTTCTTT.

The chain uses TRBV11-2 and TRBJ2-5; 12 bases fit TRBD1. After removal of 5 bases from V and 5 bases from J, the junction contained 9 bases not matched to a gene. CDR3 size: 16 residues. The germline V gene has CDR1 SGHAT and CDR2 FQNNGV. The CDR3: CASSPMLGQGAETQYF. The CDR3 DNA sequence: TGTGCCAGCAGCCCGATGCTGGGACAGGGGGCTGAGACCCAGTACTTC.